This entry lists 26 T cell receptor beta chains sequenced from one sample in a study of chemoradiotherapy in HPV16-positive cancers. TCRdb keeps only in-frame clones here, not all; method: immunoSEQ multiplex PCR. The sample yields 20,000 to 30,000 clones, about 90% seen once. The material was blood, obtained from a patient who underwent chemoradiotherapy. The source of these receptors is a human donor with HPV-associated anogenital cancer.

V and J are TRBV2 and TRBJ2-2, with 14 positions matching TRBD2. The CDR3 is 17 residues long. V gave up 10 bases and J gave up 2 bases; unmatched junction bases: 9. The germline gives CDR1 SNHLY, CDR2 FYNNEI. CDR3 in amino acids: CATRGTSGGINTGELFF. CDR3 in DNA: TGTGCCACCAGGGGGACTAGCGGGGGAATCAACACCGGGGAGCTGTTTTTT. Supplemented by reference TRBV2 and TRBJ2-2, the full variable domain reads EPEVTQTPSHQVTQMGQEVILRCVPISNHLYFYWYRQILGQKVEFLVSFYNNEISEKSEIFDDQFSVERPDGSNFTLKIRSTKLEDSAMYFCATRGTSGGINTGELFFGEGSRLTVL.

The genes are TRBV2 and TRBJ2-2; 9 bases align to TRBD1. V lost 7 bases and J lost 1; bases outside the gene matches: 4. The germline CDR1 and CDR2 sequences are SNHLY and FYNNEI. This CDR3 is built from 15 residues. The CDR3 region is CASTQGQGNTGELFF. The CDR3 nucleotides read TGTGCCAGCACCCAGGGACAGGGGAACACCGGGGAGCTGTTTTTT.

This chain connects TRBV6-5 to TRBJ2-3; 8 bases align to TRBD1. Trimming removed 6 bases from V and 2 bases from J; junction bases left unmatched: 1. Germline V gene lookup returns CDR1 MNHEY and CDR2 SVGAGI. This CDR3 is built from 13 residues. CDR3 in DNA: TGTGCCAGCAGGACAGGGGCCACAGATACGCAGTATTTT. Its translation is CASRTGATDTQYF.

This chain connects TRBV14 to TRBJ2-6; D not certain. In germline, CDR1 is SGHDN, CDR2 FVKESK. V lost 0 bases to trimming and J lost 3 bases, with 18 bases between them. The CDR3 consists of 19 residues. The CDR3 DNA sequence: TGTGCCAGCAGCCAAGATATAATCCTTGCCGGCGTTGGGGCCAACGTCCTGACTTTC. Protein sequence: CASSQDIILAGVGANVLTF.

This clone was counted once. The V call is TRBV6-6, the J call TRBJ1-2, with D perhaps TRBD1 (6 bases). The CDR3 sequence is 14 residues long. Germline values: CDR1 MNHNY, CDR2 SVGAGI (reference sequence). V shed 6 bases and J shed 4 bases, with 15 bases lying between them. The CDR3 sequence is CASSETGPSYGYTF. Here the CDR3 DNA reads TGTGCCAGCAGCGAGACAGGTCCGTCCTATGGCTACACCTTC.

The CDR3 DNA reads as TGTGCCAGCAGAGTAATCGGGAGGGTTTCCAATGAGCAGTTCTTC. Protein: CASRVIGRVSNEQFF. This sequence joins TRBV2 and TRBJ2-1; 8 bases fit TRBD2. With 6 bases clipped from V and 6 bases from J, the junction kept 10 bases outside the gene matches. CDR3 length equals 15 residues. Germline CDR1 and CDR2: SNHLY and FYNNEI. Together with reference TRBV2 and TRBJ2-1, the CDR3 gives the full variable domain: EPEVTQTPSHQVTQMGQEVILRCVPISNHLYFYWYRQILGQKVEFLVSFYNNEISEKSEIFDDQFSVERPDGSNFTLKIRSTKLEDSAMYFCASRVIGRVSNEQFFGPGTRLTVL.

Here the CDR3 DNA reads TGCAGCGTTGCCGTGGGGGCGAGTGGAAACACCATATATTTT. Translating gives CSVAVGASGNTIYF. The V call is TRBV29-1, the J call TRBJ1-3; a possible D gene is TRBD1 (6 bases). The CDR3 extends over 14 amino acids. The germline V and J ends were trimmed by 4 bases and 3 bases, with 13 bases remaining between them. Per the germline V gene, CDR1 is SQVTM and CDR2 is ANQGSEA.

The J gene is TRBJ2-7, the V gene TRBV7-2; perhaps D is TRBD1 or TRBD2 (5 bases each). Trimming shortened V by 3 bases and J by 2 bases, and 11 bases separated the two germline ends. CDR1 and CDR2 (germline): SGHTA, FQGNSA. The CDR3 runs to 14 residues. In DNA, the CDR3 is TGTGCCAGCAGCTTGGAGCAGGGACCCTACGAGCAGTACTTC. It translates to CASSLEQGPYEQYF.

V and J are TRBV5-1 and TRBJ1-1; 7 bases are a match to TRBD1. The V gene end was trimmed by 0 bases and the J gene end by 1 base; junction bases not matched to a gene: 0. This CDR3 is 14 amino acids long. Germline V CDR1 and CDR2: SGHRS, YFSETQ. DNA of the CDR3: TGCGCCAGCAGCTTGGACAGGGGGAACACTGAAGCTTTCTTT. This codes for CASSLDRGNTEAFF.

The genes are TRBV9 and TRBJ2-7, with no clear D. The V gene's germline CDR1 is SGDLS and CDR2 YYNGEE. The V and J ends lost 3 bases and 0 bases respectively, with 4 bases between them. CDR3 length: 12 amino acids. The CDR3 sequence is CASSGSSYEQYF. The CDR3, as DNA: TGTGCCAGCAGCGGCAGCTCCTACGAGCAGTACTTC.

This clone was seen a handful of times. CDR3 residues: CASSPRPTGDHEQYF. DNA of the CDR3: TGTGCCAGCAGCCCCCGACCGACGGGGGACCACGAGCAGTACTTC. This chain joins TRBV9 and TRBJ2-7, with a weak D call TRBD2 (6 bases). The germline V gene has CDR1 SGDLS and CDR2 YYNGEE. The CDR3 consists of 15 residues. V lost 4 bases, J lost 5 bases, and 19 bases lay in between.

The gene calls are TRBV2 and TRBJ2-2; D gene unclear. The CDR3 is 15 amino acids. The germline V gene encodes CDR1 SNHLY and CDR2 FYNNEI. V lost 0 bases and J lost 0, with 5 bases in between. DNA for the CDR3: TGTGCCAGCAGTGAAGCCCGGGCGAACACCGGGGAGCTGTTTTTT. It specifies CASSEARANTGELFF.

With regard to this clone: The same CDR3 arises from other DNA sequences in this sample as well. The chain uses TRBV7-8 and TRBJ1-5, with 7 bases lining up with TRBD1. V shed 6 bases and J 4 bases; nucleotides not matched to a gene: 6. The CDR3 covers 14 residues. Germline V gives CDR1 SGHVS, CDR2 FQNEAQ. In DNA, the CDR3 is TGTGCCAGCAGGTTACAGGGGTTTAATCAGCCCCAGCATTTT. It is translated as CASRLQGFNQPQHF.

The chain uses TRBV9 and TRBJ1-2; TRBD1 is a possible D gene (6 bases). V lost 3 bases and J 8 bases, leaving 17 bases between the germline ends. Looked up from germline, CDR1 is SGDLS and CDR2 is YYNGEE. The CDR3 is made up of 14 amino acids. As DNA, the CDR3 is TGTGCCAGCAGCGGTCCGACAGGCCTCGAGGGCTACACCTTC. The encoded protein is CASSGPTGLEGYTF.

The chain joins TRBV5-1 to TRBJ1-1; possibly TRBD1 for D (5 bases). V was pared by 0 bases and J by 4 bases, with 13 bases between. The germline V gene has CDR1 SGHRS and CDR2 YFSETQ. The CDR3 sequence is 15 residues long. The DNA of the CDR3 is TGCGCCAGCAGCTTGGGGGTTTCCGGGGGCACTGAAGCTTTCTTT. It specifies CASSLGVSGGTEAFF.

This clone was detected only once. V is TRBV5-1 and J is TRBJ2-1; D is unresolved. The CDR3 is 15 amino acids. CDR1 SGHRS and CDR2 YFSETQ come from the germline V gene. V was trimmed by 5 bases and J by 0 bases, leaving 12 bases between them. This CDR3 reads CASSYTRSSYNEQFF. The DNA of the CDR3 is TGCGCCAGCAGTTATACCCGGAGCTCCTACAATGAGCAGTTCTTC.

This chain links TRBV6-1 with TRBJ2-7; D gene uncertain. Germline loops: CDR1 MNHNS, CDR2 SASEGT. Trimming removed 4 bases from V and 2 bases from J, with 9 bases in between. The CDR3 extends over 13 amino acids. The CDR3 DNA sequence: TGTGCCAGCAGTGTGAGTAACCCCTACGAGCAGTACTTC. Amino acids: CASSVSNPYEQYF.

This chain's CDR3 is CASREYYEQYF. DNA of the CDR3: TGTGCCAGCAGGGAATACTACGAGCAGTACTTC. The chain is built from TRBV6-5 and TRBJ2-7; no definite D call. CDR3 length: 11 amino acids. The V gene lost 6 bases and the J gene lost 3 bases, with 6 bases spanning the gap. Germline CDR1 is MNHEY and CDR2 is SVGAGI.

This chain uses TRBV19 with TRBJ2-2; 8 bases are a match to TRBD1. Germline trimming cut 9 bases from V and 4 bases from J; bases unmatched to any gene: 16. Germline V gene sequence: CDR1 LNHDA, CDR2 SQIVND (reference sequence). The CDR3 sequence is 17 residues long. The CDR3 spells CASNSYQARGRTGELFF. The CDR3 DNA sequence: TGTGCCAGCAACTCTTATCAGGCCAGGGGGCGCACCGGGGAGCTGTTTTTT.

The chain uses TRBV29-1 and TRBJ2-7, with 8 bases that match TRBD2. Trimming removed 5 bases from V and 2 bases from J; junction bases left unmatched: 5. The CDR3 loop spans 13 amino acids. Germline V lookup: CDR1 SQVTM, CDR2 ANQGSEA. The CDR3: CSVSGRFTYEQYF. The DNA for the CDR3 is TGCAGCGTTAGCGGGAGATTTACCTACGAGCAGTACTTC.

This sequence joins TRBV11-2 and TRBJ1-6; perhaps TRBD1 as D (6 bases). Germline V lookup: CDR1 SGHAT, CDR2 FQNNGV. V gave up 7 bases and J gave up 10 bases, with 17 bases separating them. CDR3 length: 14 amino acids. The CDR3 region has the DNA TGTGCCAGCACCGGAGGGGGGGTAGGGTCACCCCTCCACTTT. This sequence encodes CASTGGGVGSPLHF.

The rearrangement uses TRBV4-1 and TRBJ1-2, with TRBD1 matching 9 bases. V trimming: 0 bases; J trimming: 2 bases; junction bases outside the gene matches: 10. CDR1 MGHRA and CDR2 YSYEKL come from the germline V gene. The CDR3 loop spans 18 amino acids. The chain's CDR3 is CASSQEGDRVGLNYGYTF. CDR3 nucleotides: TGCGCCAGCAGCCAAGAGGGGGACAGGGTCGGACTAAACTATGGCTACACCTTC.

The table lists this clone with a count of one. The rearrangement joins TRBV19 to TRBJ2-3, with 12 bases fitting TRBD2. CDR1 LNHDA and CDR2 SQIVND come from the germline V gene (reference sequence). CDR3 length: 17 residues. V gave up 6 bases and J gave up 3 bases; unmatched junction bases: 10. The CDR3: CASSLTSGGFTTDTQYF. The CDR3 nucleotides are TGTGCCAGTAGCCTTACTAGCGGGGGGTTTACGACAGATACGCAGTATTTT.

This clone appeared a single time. CDR3: CASSERAGEFF. DNA of the CDR3: TGTGCCAGCAGTGAGCGAGCGGGAGAGTTCTTC. The genes are TRBV2 and TRBJ2-1; 8 bases fit TRBD2. The V gene end was trimmed by 3 bases and the J gene end by 14 bases; junction bases not matched to a gene: 3. The germline V gene encodes CDR1 SNHLY and CDR2 FYNNEI. CDR3 size: 11 residues.

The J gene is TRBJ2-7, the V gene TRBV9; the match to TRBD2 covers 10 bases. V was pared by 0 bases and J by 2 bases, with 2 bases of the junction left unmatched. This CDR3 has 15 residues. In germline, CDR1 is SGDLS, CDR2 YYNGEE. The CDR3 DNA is TGTGCCAGCAGCGTAGGGACTAGCGGAACCTACGAGCAGTACTTC. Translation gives CASSVGTSGTYEQYF.

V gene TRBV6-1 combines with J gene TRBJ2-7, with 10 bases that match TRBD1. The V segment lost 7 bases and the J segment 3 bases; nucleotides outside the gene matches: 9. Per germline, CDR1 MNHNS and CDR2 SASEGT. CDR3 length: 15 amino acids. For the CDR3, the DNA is TGTGCCAGCAAGACCGACAGGGGGCTCCACTACGAGCAGTACTTC. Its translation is CASKTDRGLHYEQYF.